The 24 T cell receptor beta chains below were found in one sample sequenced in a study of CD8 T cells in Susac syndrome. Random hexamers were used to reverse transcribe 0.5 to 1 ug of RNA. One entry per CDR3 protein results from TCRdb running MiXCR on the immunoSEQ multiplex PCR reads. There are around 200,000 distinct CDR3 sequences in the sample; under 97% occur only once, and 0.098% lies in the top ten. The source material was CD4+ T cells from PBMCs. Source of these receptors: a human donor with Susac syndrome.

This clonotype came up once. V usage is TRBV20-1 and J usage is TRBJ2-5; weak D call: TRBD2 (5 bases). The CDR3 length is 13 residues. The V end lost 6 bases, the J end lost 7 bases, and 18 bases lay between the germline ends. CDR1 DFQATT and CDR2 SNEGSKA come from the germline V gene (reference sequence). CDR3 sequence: CSATDRSAGTQYF. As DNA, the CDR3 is TGCAGTGCCACCGATCGGTCTGCGGGGACCCAGTACTTC.

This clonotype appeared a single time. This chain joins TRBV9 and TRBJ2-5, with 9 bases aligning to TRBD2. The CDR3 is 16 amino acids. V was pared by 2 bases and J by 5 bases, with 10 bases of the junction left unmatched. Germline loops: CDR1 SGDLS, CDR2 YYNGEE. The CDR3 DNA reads TGTGCCAGCAGCGTGAAGGCGGGGGGGAGGGAGGAGACCCAGTACTTC. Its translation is CASSVKAGGREETQYF.

The CDR3 region is CSAVDRGGSPLHF. The CDR3 DNA reads as TGCAGTGCCGTCGACAGGGGTGGTTCACCCCTCCACTTT. V usage is TRBV20-1 and J usage is TRBJ1-6; 8 positions agree with TRBD1. The CDR3 extends over 13 amino acids. CDR1 and CDR2 (germline): DFQATT, SNEGSKA (reference sequence). The ends lost 6 bases at V and 9 bases at J; junction bases unmatched: 7.

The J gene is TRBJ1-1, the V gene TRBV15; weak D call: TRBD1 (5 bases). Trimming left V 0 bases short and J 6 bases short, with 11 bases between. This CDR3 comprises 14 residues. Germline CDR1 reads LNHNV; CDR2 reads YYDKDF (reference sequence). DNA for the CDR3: TGTGCCACCAGCAGAGATCAGGGATGGGCTGAAGCTTTCTTT. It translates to CATSRDQGWAEAFF.

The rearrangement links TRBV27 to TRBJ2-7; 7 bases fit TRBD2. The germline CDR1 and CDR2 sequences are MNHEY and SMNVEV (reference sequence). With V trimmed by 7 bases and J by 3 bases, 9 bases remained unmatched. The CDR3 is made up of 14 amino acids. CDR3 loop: CASKARAGDYEQYF. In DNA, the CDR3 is TGTGCCAGCAAGGCCCGCGCGGGGGACTACGAGCAGTACTTC.

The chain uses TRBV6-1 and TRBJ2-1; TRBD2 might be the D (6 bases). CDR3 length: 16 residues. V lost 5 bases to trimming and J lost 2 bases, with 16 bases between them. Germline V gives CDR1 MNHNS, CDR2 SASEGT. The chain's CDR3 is CASSRGLGGTYNEQFF. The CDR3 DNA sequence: TGTGCCAGCAGTCGGGGGTTGGGGGGAACCTACAATGAGCAGTTCTTC.

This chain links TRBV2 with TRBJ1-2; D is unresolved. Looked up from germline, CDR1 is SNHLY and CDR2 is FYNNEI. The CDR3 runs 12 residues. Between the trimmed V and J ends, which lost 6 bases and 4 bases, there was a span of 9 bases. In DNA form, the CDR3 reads TGTGCCAGCAGGACAAGAATCTATGGCTACACCTTC. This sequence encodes CASRTRIYGYTF.

CDR3 nucleotides: TGTGCCAGCAGCTTAAGCCCGCAGGGCCACGAGCAGTACTTC. Its translation: CASSLSPQGHEQYF. The gene calls are TRBV6-5 and TRBJ2-7; maybe TRBD1 (5 bases). The CDR3 sequence is 14 residues long. V was trimmed by 6 bases and J by 5 bases, leaving 17 bases between them. CDR1 is MNHEY, CDR2 SVGAGI, per germline.

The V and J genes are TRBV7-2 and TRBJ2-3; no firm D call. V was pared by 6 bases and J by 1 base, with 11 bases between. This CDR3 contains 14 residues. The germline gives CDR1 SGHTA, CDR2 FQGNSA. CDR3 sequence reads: CASSFLRGTDTQYF. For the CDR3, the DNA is TGTGCCAGCAGTTTCTTAAGGGGCACAGATACGCAGTATTTT.

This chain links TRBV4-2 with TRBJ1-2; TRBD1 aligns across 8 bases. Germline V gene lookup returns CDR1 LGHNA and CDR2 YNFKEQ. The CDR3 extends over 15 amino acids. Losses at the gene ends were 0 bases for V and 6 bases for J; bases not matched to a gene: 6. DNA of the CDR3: TGTGCCAGCAGCCAAGAATGGACAGGGATCGATGGCTACACCTTC. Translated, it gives CASSQEWTGIDGYTF.

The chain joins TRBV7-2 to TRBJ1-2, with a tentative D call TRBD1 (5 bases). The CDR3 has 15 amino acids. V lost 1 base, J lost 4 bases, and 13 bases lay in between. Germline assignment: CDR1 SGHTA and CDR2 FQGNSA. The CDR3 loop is CASSLGISGGYGYTF. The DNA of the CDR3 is TGTGCCAGCAGCTTAGGAATCTCCGGGGGCTATGGCTACACCTTC. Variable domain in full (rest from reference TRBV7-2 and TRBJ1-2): GAGVSQSPSNKVTEKGKDVELRCDPISGHTALYWYRQSLGQGLEFLIYFQGNSAPDKSGLPSDRFSAERTGGSVSTLTIQRTQQEDSAVYLCASSLGISGGYGYTFGSGTRLTVV.

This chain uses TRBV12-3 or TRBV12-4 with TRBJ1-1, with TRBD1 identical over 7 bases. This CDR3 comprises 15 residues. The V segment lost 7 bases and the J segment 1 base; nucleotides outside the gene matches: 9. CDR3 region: CASTRTEGANTEAFF. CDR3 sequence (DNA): TGTGCCAGCACCCGAACCGAGGGGGCGAACACTGAAGCTTTCTTT.

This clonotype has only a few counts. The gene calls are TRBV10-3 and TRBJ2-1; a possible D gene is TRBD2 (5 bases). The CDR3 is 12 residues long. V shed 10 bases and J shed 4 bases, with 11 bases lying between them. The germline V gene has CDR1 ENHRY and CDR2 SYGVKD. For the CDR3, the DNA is TGTGCCAGCCGGACTGGTTACAATGAGCAGTTCTTC. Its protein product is CASRTGYNEQFF.

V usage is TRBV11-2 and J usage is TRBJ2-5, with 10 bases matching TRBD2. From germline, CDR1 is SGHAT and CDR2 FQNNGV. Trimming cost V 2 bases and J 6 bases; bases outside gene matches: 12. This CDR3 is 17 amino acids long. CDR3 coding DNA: TGTGCCAGCAGCTTAATTAGGAGCGGGGGGGACCGAAAGACCCAGTACTTC. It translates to CASSLIRSGGDRKTQYF.

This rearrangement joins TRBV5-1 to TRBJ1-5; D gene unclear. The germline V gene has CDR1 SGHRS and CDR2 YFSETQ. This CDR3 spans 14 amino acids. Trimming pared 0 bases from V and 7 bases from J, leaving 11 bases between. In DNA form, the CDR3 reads TGCGCCAGCAGCTTGGGGACGACGGGCCAGCCCCAGCATTTT. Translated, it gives CASSLGTTGQPQHF.

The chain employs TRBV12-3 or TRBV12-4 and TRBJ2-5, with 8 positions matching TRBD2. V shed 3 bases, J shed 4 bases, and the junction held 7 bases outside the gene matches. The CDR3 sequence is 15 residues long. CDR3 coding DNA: TGTGCCAGCAGTTTTGGCGGGGGGAACAGAGAGACCCAGTACTTC. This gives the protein CASSFGGGNRETQYF.

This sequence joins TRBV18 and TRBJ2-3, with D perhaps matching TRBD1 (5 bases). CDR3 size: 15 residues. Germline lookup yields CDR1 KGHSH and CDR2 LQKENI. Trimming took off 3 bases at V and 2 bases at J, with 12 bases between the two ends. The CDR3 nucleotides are TGTGCCAGCTCACCCGTTACCAGGGACACAGATACGCAGTATTTT. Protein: CASSPVTRDTDTQYF.

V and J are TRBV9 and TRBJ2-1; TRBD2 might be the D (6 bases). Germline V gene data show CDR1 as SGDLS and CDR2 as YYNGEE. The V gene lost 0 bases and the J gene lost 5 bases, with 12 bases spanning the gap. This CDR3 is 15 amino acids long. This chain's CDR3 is CASSVATRGDNEQFF. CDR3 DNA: TGTGCCAGCAGCGTAGCTACCCGCGGGGACAATGAGCAGTTCTTC.

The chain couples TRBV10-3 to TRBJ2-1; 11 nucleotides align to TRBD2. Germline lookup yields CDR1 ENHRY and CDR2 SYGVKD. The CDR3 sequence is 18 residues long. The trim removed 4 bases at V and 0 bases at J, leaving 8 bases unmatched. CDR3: CAISGLAGGISSYNEQFF. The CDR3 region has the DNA TGTGCCATCAGTGGGCTAGCGGGGGGAATCAGCTCCTACAATGAGCAGTTCTTC.

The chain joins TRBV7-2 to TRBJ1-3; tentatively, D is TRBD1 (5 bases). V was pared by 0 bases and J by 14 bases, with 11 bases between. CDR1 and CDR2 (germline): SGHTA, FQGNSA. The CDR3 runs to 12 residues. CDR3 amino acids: CASSLAGDRLYF. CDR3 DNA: TGTGCCAGCAGCTTAGCGGGGGACCGTTTATATTTT.

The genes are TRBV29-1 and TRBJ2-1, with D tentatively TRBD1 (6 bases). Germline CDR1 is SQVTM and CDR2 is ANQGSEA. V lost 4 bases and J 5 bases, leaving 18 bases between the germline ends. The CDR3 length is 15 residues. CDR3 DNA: TGCAGCGTTGTTCCCGTCAGGGGAAGGAACAATGAGCAGTTCTTC. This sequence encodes CSVVPVRGRNNEQFF.

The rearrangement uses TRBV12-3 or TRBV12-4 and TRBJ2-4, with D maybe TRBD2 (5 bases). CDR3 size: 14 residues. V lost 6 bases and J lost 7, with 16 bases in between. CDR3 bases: TGTGCCAGCAGCCCGACATCTTCGGGGAACATTCAGTACTTC. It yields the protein CASSPTSSGNIQYF.

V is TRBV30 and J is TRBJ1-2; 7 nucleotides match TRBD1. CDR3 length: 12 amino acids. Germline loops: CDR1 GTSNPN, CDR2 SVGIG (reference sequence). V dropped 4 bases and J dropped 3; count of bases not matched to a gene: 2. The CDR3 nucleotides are TGTGCCTGGATAGGGACAGACTATGGCTACACCTTC. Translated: CAWIGTDYGYTF.

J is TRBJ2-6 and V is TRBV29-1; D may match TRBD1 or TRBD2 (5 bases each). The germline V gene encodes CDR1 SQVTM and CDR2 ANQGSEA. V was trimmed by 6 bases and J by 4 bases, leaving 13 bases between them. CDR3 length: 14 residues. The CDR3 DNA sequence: TGCAGCGTCTTTTCCGGGGCCGGGGCCAACGTCCTGACTTTC. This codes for CSVFSGAGANVLTF.